This T cell receptor (beta chain) derives from a study of blood T cell repertoires in COVID-19. Study overall: Acute and convalescent COVID-19 samples came from the United States, Italy and Spain. T cells, B-cell-depleted T cells, or PBMCs supplied cDNA or gDNA.

As handled by the study authors: Amplification from reference gene primers served as the basis for estimated nucleated cell counts. Clones were sequenced by immunoSEQ multiplex PCR, and TCRdb holds only the in-frame ones, with some missing. V and J calls and clone size come straight from that table; D and trimming were deduced from the DNA. The sample yields 130,000 or so clones, roughly nine tenths seen once. V was trimmed by 10 bases and J by 2 bases, leaving 17 bases between them. The CDR3 is 14 amino acids. CDR1 is MDHEN and CDR2 is SYDVKM in the germline V gene. The chain couples TRBV28 to TRBJ1-1; unclear D gene. The specimen was peripheral blood. This sequence originates from a man aged 65 to 85 with active or convalescent COVID-19. CDR3 loop: CATIIFRSNTEAFF. The DNA for the CDR3 is TGTGCCACCATAATTTTCCGGTCTAACACTGAAGCTTTCTTT.